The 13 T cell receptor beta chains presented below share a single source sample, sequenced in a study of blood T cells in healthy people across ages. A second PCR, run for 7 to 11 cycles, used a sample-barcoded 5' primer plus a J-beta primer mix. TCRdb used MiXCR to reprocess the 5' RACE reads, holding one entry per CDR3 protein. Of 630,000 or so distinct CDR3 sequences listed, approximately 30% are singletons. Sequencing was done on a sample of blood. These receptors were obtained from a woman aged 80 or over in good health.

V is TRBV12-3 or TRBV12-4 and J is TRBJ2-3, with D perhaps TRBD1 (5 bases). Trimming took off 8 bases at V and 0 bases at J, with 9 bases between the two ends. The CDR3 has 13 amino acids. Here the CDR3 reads CASVRVSTDTQYF. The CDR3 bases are TGTGCCAGCGTCAGGGTGAGCACAGATACGCAGTATTTT.

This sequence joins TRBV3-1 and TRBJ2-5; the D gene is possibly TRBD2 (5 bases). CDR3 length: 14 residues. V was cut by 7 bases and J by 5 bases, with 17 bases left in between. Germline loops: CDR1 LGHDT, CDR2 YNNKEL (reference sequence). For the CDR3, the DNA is TGTGCCAGCACCACACGAGCGGCCCAGGAGACCCAGTACTTC. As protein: CASTTRAAQETQYF.

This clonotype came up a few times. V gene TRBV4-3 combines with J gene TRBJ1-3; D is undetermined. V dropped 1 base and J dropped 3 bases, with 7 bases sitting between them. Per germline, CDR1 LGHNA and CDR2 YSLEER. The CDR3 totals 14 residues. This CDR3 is CASSQGGIGNTIYF. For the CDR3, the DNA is TGCGCCAGCAGCCAAGGCGGAATTGGAAACACCATATATTTT.

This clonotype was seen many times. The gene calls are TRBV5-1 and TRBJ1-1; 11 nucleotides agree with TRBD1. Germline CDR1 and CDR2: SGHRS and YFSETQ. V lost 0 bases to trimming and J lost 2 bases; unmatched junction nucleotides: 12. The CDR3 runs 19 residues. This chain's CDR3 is CASSLVGQGARLGNTEAFF. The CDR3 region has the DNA TGCGCCAGCAGCTTGGTAGGACAGGGGGCGCGGCTGGGTAACACTGAAGCTTTCTTT.

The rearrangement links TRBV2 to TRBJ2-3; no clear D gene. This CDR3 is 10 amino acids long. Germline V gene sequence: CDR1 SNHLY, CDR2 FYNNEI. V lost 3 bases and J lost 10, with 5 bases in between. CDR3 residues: CASSDGPQYF. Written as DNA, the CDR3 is TGTGCCAGCAGTGATGGCCCGCAGTATTTT.

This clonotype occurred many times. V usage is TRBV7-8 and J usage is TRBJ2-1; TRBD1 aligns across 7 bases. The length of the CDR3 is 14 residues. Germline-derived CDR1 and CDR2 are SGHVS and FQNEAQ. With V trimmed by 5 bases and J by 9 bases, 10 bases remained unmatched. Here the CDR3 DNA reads TGTGCCAGCAGCCTCGGACAGGCTCGGGCTGAGCAGTTCTTC. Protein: CASSLGQARAEQFF.

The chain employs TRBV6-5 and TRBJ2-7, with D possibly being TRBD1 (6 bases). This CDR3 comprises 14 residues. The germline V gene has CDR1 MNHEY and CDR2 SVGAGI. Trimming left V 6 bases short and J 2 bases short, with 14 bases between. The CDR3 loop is CASSQGSSPYEQYF. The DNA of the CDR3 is TGTGCCAGCAGCCAGGGGTCCTCTCCCTACGAGCAGTACTTC.

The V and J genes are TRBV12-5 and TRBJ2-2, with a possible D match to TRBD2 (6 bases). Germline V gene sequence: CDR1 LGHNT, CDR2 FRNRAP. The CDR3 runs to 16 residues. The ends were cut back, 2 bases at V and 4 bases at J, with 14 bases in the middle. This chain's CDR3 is CASGLTRLGGTGELFF. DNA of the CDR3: TGTGCTAGTGGTTTGACCAGACTAGGCGGCACCGGGGAGCTGTTTTTT.

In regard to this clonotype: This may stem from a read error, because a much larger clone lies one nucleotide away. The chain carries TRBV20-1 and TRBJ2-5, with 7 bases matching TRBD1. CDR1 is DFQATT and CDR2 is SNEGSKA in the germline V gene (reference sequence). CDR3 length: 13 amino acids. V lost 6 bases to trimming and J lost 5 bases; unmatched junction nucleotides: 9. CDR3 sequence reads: CSAHGTEEETQYF. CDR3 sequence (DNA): TGCAGTGCCCATGGGACAGAGGAGGAGACCCAGTACTTC.

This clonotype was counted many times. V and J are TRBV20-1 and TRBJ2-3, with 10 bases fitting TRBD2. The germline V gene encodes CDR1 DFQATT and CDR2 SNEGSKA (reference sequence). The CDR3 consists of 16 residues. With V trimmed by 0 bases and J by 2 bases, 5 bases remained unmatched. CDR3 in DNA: TGCAGTGCTAGAGACAGTAGCGGGGGGATCACAGATACGCAGTATTTT. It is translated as CSARDSSGGITDTQYF.

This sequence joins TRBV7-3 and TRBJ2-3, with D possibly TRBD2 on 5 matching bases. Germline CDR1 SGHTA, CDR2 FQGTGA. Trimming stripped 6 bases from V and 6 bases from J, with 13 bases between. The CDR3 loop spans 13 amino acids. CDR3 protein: CASSRDFQDTQYF. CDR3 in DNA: TGTGCCAGCAGTCGGGATTTTCAGGATACGCAGTATTTT.

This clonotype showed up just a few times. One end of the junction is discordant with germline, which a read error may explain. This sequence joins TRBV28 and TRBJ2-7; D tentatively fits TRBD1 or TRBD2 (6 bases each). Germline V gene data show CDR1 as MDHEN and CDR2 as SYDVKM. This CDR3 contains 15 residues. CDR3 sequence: CACSLGGKSSYEQYF. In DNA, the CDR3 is TGTGCCTGCAGTTTAGGGGGGAAGAGCTCCTACGAGCAGTACTTC.

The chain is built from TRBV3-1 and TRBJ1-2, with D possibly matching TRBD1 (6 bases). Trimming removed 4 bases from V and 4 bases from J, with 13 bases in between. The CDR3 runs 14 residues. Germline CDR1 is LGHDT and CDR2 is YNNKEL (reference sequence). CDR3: CASSPLRGSYGYTF. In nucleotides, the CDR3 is TGTGCCAGCAGCCCCCTGAGGGGGAGCTATGGCTACACCTTC.